Here is one T cell receptor (beta chain) with its context. These data are taken from a study of T cell changes during pregnancy in multiple sclerosis. Profiling relied on immunoSEQ multiplex PCR, and the TCRdb table lists in-frame clones only, not all of them. The data show 50,000 to 65,000 clones, approximately 91% seen once. Sequences were derived from peripheral blood, sampled in the second trimester of pregnancy. The sequence was collected from a female donor with multiple sclerosis, enrolled in a pregnancy study.

The CDR3 DNA follows: TGTGCCAGCAGCTCCGGGGGGCGGGAGACCCAGTACTTC. As protein: CASSSGGRETQYF. The chain carries TRBV7-3 and TRBJ2-5, with D tentatively TRBD2 (7 bases). Germline V gene data show CDR1 as SGHTA and CDR2 as FQGTGA. V dropped 4 bases and J dropped 5 bases, with 11 bases sitting between them. CDR3 length: 13 amino acids.